The next 21 T cell receptor beta chains were all read from a single sample in a study of radiotherapy plus CTLA-4 blockade in lung cancer. Assay used: immunoSEQ multiplex PCR; TCRdb lists only in-frame clones, some missing. Here the sample spans tens of thousands of clones, roughly three quarters being singletons. Material: peripheral blood, obtained from a patient treated with radiotherapy plus ipilimumab. These receptors originate from a human donor with non-small cell lung cancer who had stable disease on radiotherapy plus ipilimumab.

This chain connects TRBV11-3 to TRBJ2-1; 10 nucleotides align to TRBD2. CDR1 and CDR2 (germline): SGHNT, YENEEA. The CDR3 extends over 16 amino acids. The ends lost 5 bases at V and 3 bases at J; junction bases unmatched: 7. CDR3 loop: CASSLTSGAFYNEQFF. The CDR3 DNA is TGTGCCAGCAGCCTCACTAGCGGGGCTTTCTACAATGAGCAGTTCTTC.

This chain connects TRBV9 to TRBJ2-2; 7 bases line up with TRBD1. The V gene's germline CDR1 is SGDLS and CDR2 YYNGEE. The ends lost 0 bases at V and 3 bases at J; junction bases unmatched: 5. This CDR3 contains 16 residues. The CDR3 bases are TGTGCCAGCAGCGTAGAGGGGGCAGGGTACACCGGGGAGCTGTTTTTT. This encodes CASSVEGAGYTGELFF.

J is TRBJ2-3 and V is TRBV7-7; weak D call: TRBD1 (6 bases). The CDR3 spans 15 residues. Germline assignment: CDR1 SSHAT and CDR2 FNYEAQ (reference sequence). Between the trimmed V and J ends, which lost 1 base and 2 bases, there was a span of 10 bases. CDR3 amino acids: CASSLGAGDTDTQYF. CDR3 nucleotides: TGTGCCAGCAGCTTAGGGGCAGGGGACACAGATACGCAGTATTTT. Full variable domain (rest looked up from reference TRBV7-7 and TRBJ2-3): GAGVSQSPRYKVTKRGQDVTLRCDPISSHATLYWYQQALGQGPEFLTYFNYEAQPDKSGLPSDRFSAERPEGSISTLTIQRTEQRDSAMYRCASSLGAGDTDTQYFGPGTRLTVL.

This chain links TRBV28 with TRBJ1-2, with no clear D. This CDR3 is 12 amino acids long. Germline assignment: CDR1 MDHEN and CDR2 SYDVKM. The germline V and J ends were trimmed by 5 bases and 1 base, with 5 bases remaining between them. For the CDR3, the DNA is TGTGCCAGCAGTCTATATAACTATGGCTACACCTTC. As protein: CASSLYNYGYTF.

The rearrangement joins TRBV2 to TRBJ1-1, with D possibly TRBD1 on 5 matching bases. Germline V CDR1 and CDR2: SNHLY, FYNNEI. V gave up 7 bases and J gave up 0 bases, with 21 bases separating them. This CDR3 is built from 17 residues. This chain's CDR3 is CASTLGVSGTMNTEAFF. The CDR3 region has the DNA TGTGCCAGCACCCTAGGGGTATCAGGCACTATGAACACTGAAGCTTTCTTT.

This clone turned up a few times. The V call is TRBV27, the J call TRBJ2-3, with D perhaps TRBD1 or TRBD2 (5 bases each). The ends were cut back, 6 bases at V and 6 bases at J, with 10 bases in the middle. This CDR3 contains 12 residues. The germline V gene encodes CDR1 MNHEY and CDR2 SMNVEV (reference sequence). The CDR3 DNA reads TGTGCCAGCAGCTCAGAGGGGGATACGCAGTATTTT. Amino acid sequence: CASSSEGDTQYF.

J is TRBJ1-1 and V is TRBV5-4; D ambiguous. CDR3 length: 14 residues. Germline V gene lookup returns CDR1 SGHNT and CDR2 YYREEE (reference sequence). The germline V and J ends were trimmed by 1 base and 0 bases, with 7 bases remaining between them. The CDR3 loop is CASSLPAMNTEAFF. The CDR3, as DNA: TGTGCCAGCAGCTTGCCGGCGATGAACACTGAAGCTTTCTTT.

The V call is TRBV27, the J call TRBJ2-7; D may be TRBD1 (6 bases). CDR1 is MNHEY, CDR2 SMNVEV, per germline (reference sequence). The CDR3 runs 16 residues. The germline V and J ends were trimmed by 5 bases and 1 base, with 18 bases remaining between them. The CDR3 sequence: CASSTLTGVPSYEQYF. The CDR3 region has the DNA TGTGCCAGCAGTACTCTGACAGGAGTTCCATCCTACGAGCAGTACTTC.

This chain uses TRBV30 with TRBJ2-5, with D unclear. CDR3 size: 12 residues. V was clipped by 2 bases and J by 2 bases, with 6 bases between them. Germline V gives CDR1 GTSNPN, CDR2 SVGIG (reference sequence). The CDR3 sequence is CAWSRWQETQYF. The DNA for the CDR3 is TGTGCCTGGAGTAGGTGGCAAGAGACCCAGTACTTC.

The chain is built from TRBV11-2 and TRBJ2-3; 8 bases line up with TRBD1. The germline CDR1 and CDR2 sequences are SGHAT and FQNNGV. This CDR3 has 16 amino acids. With 1 base clipped from V and 6 bases from J, the junction kept 9 bases outside the gene matches. Here the CDR3 reads CASSLGTGSTMDTQYF. CDR3 in DNA: TGTGCCAGCAGCTTAGGGACAGGGTCGACAATGGATACGCAGTATTTT.

The chain recombines TRBV28 with TRBJ1-5; 10 bases are a match to TRBD1. This CDR3 has 14 amino acids. V lost 4 bases, J lost 7 bases, and 4 bases stayed unmatched. CDR1 is MDHEN and CDR2 is SYDVKM in the germline V gene. The CDR3 loop is CASSSDRGQQPQHF. CDR3 DNA sequence: TGTGCCAGCAGTTCCGACAGGGGGCAACAGCCCCAGCATTTT.

This clone was detected only a few times. This sequence joins TRBV6-1 and TRBJ1-1; TRBD1 matches at 9 bases. Germline CDR1 MNHNS, CDR2 SASEGT. The CDR3 is made up of 12 amino acids. Germline trimming cut 11 bases from V and 1 base from J; bases unmatched to any gene: 2. CDR3 sequence (DNA): TGTGCCGCGGACAGGGGGAACACTGAAGCTTTCTTT. Encoded protein: CAADRGNTEAFF.

The J gene is TRBJ1-1, the V gene TRBV27; 7 bases map to TRBD1. Trimming took 1 base from V and 2 from J; bases not matched to a gene: 10. From germline, CDR1 is MNHEY and CDR2 SMNVEV (reference sequence). There are 17 residues in the CDR3. CDR3 coding DNA: TGTGCCAGCAGTTTATTAGGGGGCCGCTCCGTTAACACTGAAGCTTTCTTT. Translated, it gives CASSLLGGRSVNTEAFF.

A few counts support this clone. The chain has TRBV10-3 and TRBJ1-6; D is possibly TRBD1 (5 bases). Per the germline V gene, CDR1 is ENHRY and CDR2 is SYGVKD. This CDR3 comprises 14 residues. V was cut by 0 bases and J by 14 bases, with 14 bases left in between. CDR3 residues: CAISESGGSVTLHF. The CDR3 nucleotides are TGTGCCATCAGTGAGTCCGGGGGTAGTGTAACCCTCCACTTT.

The chain uses TRBV5-5 and TRBJ1-6; D gene ambiguous. V was clipped by 0 bases and J by 9 bases, with 13 bases between them. The CDR3 is 15 amino acids. Germline lookup yields CDR1 SGHKS and CDR2 YYEKEE (reference sequence). In nucleotides, the CDR3 is TGTGCCAGCAGCTTGGGACCTTCGGAGGGTTCACCCCTCCACTTT. Residues: CASSLGPSEGSPLHF.

CDR3 coding DNA: TGCGCCAGCACTGGGGGACTAACCTACGAGCAGTACTTC. Amino acids: CASTGGLTYEQYF. This chain links TRBV5-1 with TRBJ2-7; 7 nucleotides line up with TRBD2. Trimming cost V 6 bases and J 2 bases; bases outside gene matches: 5. The CDR3 length is 13 residues. Germline V gene lookup returns CDR1 SGHRS and CDR2 YFSETQ.

The rearrangement uses TRBV27 and TRBJ1-5; 9 bases agree with TRBD1. The trim removed 6 bases at V and 5 bases at J, leaving 8 bases unmatched. Germline V gene lookup returns CDR1 MNHEY and CDR2 SMNVEV (reference sequence). CDR3 size: 15 residues. The CDR3 protein is CASRAGQGLYQPQHF. The CDR3 DNA reads as TGTGCCAGCAGGGCCGGACAGGGGTTATATCAGCCCCAGCATTTT.

This clone turned up a few times. The J gene is TRBJ2-7, the V gene TRBV5-3; TRBD2 aligns across 8 bases. TRBV5-3 qualifies as an ORF whose function is uncertain. The CDR3 is 14 residues long. V was pared by 10 bases and J by 3 bases, with 12 bases of the junction left unmatched. CDR3 sequence reads: CAGAGTSYFYEQYF. DNA for the CDR3: TGTGCCGGGGCCGGGACTAGTTATTTCTACGAGCAGTACTTC.

The chain carries TRBV10-1 and TRBJ1-1; a weak D match, TRBD1 (6 bases). CDR3 length: 16 residues. Trimming took 0 bases from V and 6 from J, leaving 17 bases between them. Germline CDR1 reads WNHNN; CDR2 reads SYGVQD (reference sequence). The CDR3 sequence: CASSESRTVSGAEAFF. The DNA for the CDR3 is TGCGCCAGCAGTGAGTCCCGGACAGTTTCGGGCGCTGAAGCTTTCTTT.

The J gene is TRBJ2-3, the V gene TRBV6-5; 9 bases are a match to TRBD1. The CDR3 totals 15 residues. V trimming: 5 bases; J trimming: 7 bases; junction bases outside the gene matches: 10. CDR1 MNHEY and CDR2 SVGAGI come from the germline V gene. The CDR3 is CASSPQGAIPYTQYF. CDR3 nucleotide sequence: TGTGCCAGCAGTCCACAGGGGGCGATACCTTATACGCAGTATTTT.

V and J are TRBV11-2 and TRBJ1-5; no definite D call. V was pared by 1 base and J by 0 bases, with 4 bases between. Germline lookup yields CDR1 SGHAT and CDR2 FQNNGV. The CDR3 is 14 residues long. For the CDR3, the DNA is TGTGCCAGCAGCTTAGGTTATAGCAATCAGCCCCAGCATTTT. It codes for CASSLGYSNQPQHF.